The 20 T cell receptor beta chains reported below all come from one sample, sequenced in a study of blood T cell repertoires in COVID-19. Sequencing was performed with immunoSEQ multiplex PCR; in TCRdb, only in-frame clones are kept and a portion is missing. The sample records about 68,000 clones, 85% being singletons. The sequenced sample consisted of peripheral blood. All receptors derive from a man aged 50 or older with acute or convalescent COVID-19.

The rearrangement links TRBV6-6 to TRBJ2-5; 9 bases are shared with TRBD2. The V gene end was trimmed by 6 bases and the J gene end by 1 base; junction bases not matched to a gene: 6. The CDR3 covers 15 residues. Per germline, CDR1 MNHNY and CDR2 SVGAGI (reference sequence). The CDR3 DNA sequence: TGTGCCAGCAGCCCTTATAGCGGGGGCCAAGAGACCCAGTACTTC. This gives the protein CASSPYSGGQETQYF.

The V call is TRBV2, the J call TRBJ1-2, with D possibly TRBD1 on 5 matching bases. CDR3 length: 14 amino acids. Germline values: CDR1 SNHLY, CDR2 FYNNEI. Trimming cost V 2 bases and J 2 bases, with 9 bases left between them. CDR3 amino acids: CASSEQGGNYGYTF. As DNA, the CDR3 is TGTGCCAGCAGTGAACAGGGAGGAAACTATGGCTACACCTTC.

This clone appeared once. No DNA is shown, since the ends of the CDR3 on it are uncertain; the CDR3 is the one TCRdb lists. The chain employs TRBV6-5 and TRBJ2-2; the D call of TRBD2 is as the table states it, not checked on the DNA. The CDR3 totals 14 residues, both ends included. Germline V gene data show CDR1 as MNHEY and CDR2 as SVGAGI. CDR3: CASSREGLTGSCFF.

The V and J genes are TRBV2 and TRBJ2-3; a weak D match, TRBD1 (6 bases). The CDR3 consists of 14 residues. CDR1 and CDR2 (germline): SNHLY, FYNNEI. Trimming left V 7 bases short and J 6 bases short, with 17 bases between. The CDR3 DNA follows: TGTGCCAGCAAGAGCAGGGGAAATCTCGATACGCAGTATTTT. This sequence encodes CASKSRGNLDTQYF.

The V call is TRBV5-1, the J call TRBJ1-2; 8 bases are shared with TRBD1. The CDR3 is 16 amino acids. V was pared by 0 bases and J by 6 bases, with 10 bases of the junction left unmatched. Germline CDR1 SGHRS, CDR2 YFSETQ. The DNA of the CDR3 is TGCGCCAGCAGCTTGGAAGGACAGGGAATTGGGGATGGCTACACCTTC. Protein sequence: CASSLEGQGIGDGYTF.

V usage is TRBV30 and J usage is TRBJ1-6; 11 bases map to TRBD1. Germline CDR1 is GTSNPN and CDR2 is SVGIG (reference sequence). This CDR3 comprises 15 residues. V gave up 1 base and J gave up 4 bases; unmatched junction bases: 0. CDR3 residues: CAWSGDRGYNSPLHF. DNA for the CDR3: TGTGCCTGGAGTGGGGACAGGGGGTATAATTCACCCCTCCACTTT.

The chain recombines TRBV6-5 with TRBJ1-1; D ambiguous. Trimming stripped 5 bases from V and 1 base from J, with 8 bases between. This CDR3 has 13 amino acids. From germline, CDR1 is MNHEY and CDR2 SVGAGI. The CDR3 coding sequence is TGTGCCAGCAGTCCAACTTCGAACACTGAAGCTTTCTTT. Amino acids: CASSPTSNTEAFF.

The chain uses TRBV18 and TRBJ1-4, with D tentatively TRBD1 (6 bases). CDR1 and CDR2 (germline): KGHSH, LQKENI. The V and J ends lost 3 bases and 4 bases respectively, with 9 bases between them. The CDR3 is 14 residues long. CDR3 region: CASSPDSDNEKLFF. CDR3 DNA: TGTGCCAGCTCACCGGACAGCGATAATGAAAAACTGTTTTTT.

V is TRBV29-1 and J is TRBJ2-5; TRBD2 is a possible D gene (5 bases). Germline V gives CDR1 SQVTM, CDR2 ANQGSEA. This CDR3 has 12 residues. Deletions cut 6 bases from V and 4 bases from J, with 12 bases between. The DNA of the CDR3 is TGCAGCGTAGGACTGAGTGCAGAGACCCAGTACTTC. Its protein is CSVGLSAETQYF. Supplemented by reference TRBV29-1 and TRBJ2-5, the full variable domain reads SAVISQKPSRDICQRGTSLTIQCQVDSQVTMMFWYRQQPGQSLTLIATANQGSEATYESGFVIDKFPISRPNLTFSTLTVSNMSPEDSSIYLCSVGLSAETQYFGPGTRLLVL.

This rearrangement joins TRBV5-1 to TRBJ2-5, with TRBD2 matching over 14 bases. Germline lookup yields CDR1 SGHRS and CDR2 YFSETQ. The V and J ends lost 4 bases and 6 bases, in that order; junction bases with no gene match: 5. This CDR3 has 15 amino acids. The CDR3 here is CASSVGTSGGKTQYF. Written as DNA, the CDR3 is TGCGCCAGCAGCGTCGGGACTAGCGGGGGCAAGACCCAGTACTTC.

This rearrangement joins TRBV7-9 to TRBJ2-7; D is unresolved. CDR3 length equals 12 residues. The V gene lost 7 bases and the J gene lost 2 bases, with 9 bases spanning the gap. Per germline, CDR1 SEHNR and CDR2 FQNEAQ (reference sequence). The CDR3 loop is CASNSPPYEQYF. CDR3 sequence (DNA): TGTGCCAGCAACTCCCCCCCCTACGAGCAGTACTTC.

The chain recombines TRBV7-8 with TRBJ2-5, with D possibly matching TRBD2 (7 bases). The CDR3 length is 16 residues. From germline, CDR1 is SGHVS and CDR2 FQNEAQ. The ends were cut back, 5 bases at V and 2 bases at J, with 18 bases in the middle. In nucleotides, the CDR3 is TGTGCCAGCAGCGGAAGGGCGGGGGCGATACAAGAGACCCAGTACTTC. Its translation is CASSGRAGAIQETQYF. Using reference TRBV7-8 and TRBJ2-5 for the parts outside the CDR3, the full variable domain is GAGVSQSPRYKVAKRGQDVALRCDPISGHVSLFWYQQALGQGPEFLTYFQNEAQLDKSGLPSDRFFAERPEGSVSTLKIQRTQQEDSAVYLCASSGRAGAIQETQYFGPGTRLLVL.

This chain links TRBV14 with TRBJ2-1, with 7 nucleotides matching TRBD1. The CDR3 runs to 15 residues. Germline CDR1 and CDR2: SGHDN and FVKESK. With 4 bases clipped from V and 2 bases from J, the junction kept 5 bases outside the gene matches. The DNA for the CDR3 is TGTGCCAGCAGCCCTTGGGACAGTACCTACAATGAGCAGTTCTTC. Translation gives CASSPWDSTYNEQFF.

The chain has TRBV11-3 and TRBJ2-1, with a weak D call TRBD2 (6 bases). V was cut by 2 bases and J by 7 bases, with 15 bases left in between. In germline, CDR1 is SGHNT, CDR2 YENEEA. CDR3 size: 15 residues. In DNA, the CDR3 is TGTGCCAGCAGCTTATATGGCGGGGACTTGAATGAGCAGTTCTTC. It specifies CASSLYGGDLNEQFF.

The V and J genes are TRBV10-3 and TRBJ2-3; TRBD2 might be the D (5 bases). From germline, CDR1 is ENHRY and CDR2 SYGVKD. This CDR3 spans 14 amino acids. The germline V and J ends were trimmed by 0 bases and 3 bases, with 7 bases remaining between them. CDR3 loop: CAISESEGTDTQYF. In DNA form, the CDR3 reads TGTGCCATCAGTGAGTCTGAGGGTACAGATACGCAGTATTTT.

The gene calls are TRBV5-1 and TRBJ2-5; D perhaps matches TRBD2 (5 bases). V was shortened by 4 bases and J by 4 bases, with 11 bases between the two germline ends. Germline assignment: CDR1 SGHRS and CDR2 YFSETQ. The CDR3 has 13 amino acids. CDR3 DNA sequence: TGCGCCAGCAGCGGGGTCCGGGGAGAGACCCAGTACTTC. Its protein is CASSGVRGETQYF.

This clone was detected only a few times. The J gene is TRBJ2-3, the V gene TRBV7-2; 11 bases are a match to TRBD2. CDR3 size: 15 residues. V gave up 4 bases and J gave up 5 bases; unmatched junction bases: 5. Germline V CDR1 and CDR2: SGHTA, FQGNSA. The CDR3 DNA sequence: TGTGCCAGCAGCTCGACTAGCGGGGTACAAGATACGCAGTATTTT. Its translation: CASSSTSGVQDTQYF.

This chain connects TRBV5-4 to TRBJ2-5, with a tentative D call TRBD1 (6 bases). Germline V gene lookup returns CDR1 SGHNT and CDR2 YYREEE (reference sequence). There are 12 residues in the CDR3. The germline V and J ends were trimmed by 4 bases and 5 bases, with 9 bases remaining between them. CDR3 protein: CASSGRGETQYF. In DNA form, the CDR3 reads TGTGCCAGCAGCGGAAGGGGGGAGACCCAGTACTTC. Full variable domain (missing parts from reference TRBV5-4 and TRBJ2-5): ETGVTQSPTHLIKTRGQQVTLRCSSQSGHNTVSWYQQALGQGPQFIFQYYREEENGRGNFPPRFSGLQFPNYSSELNVNALELDDSALYLCASSGRGETQYFGPGTRLLVL.

The genes are TRBV29-1 and TRBJ1-4, with D possibly being TRBD1 (6 bases). This CDR3 is built from 15 residues. Between the trimmed V and J ends, which lost 0 bases and 8 bases, there was a span of 16 bases. Germline V CDR1 and CDR2: SQVTM, ANQGSEA. The CDR3 reads CSVEDSSRGGEKLFF. The CDR3 nucleotides read TGCAGCGTTGAAGATTCCTCCAGGGGCGGAGAAAAACTGTTTTTT.

V gene TRBV11-2 combines with J gene TRBJ1-3; no clear D gene. CDR3 size: 13 residues. Per germline, CDR1 SGHAT and CDR2 FQNNGV. The ends were cut back, 5 bases at V and 6 bases at J, with 11 bases in the middle. This chain's CDR3 is CASSPDRENTIYF. The CDR3 bases are TGTGCCAGCAGCCCAGATCGGGAAAACACCATATATTTT. The full variable domain, its missing parts supplied by reference TRBV11-2 and TRBJ1-3, is EAGVAQSPRYKIIEKRQSVAFWCNPISGHATLYWYQQILGQGPKLLIQFQNNGVVDDSQLPKDRFSAERLKGVDSTLKIQPAKLEDSAVYLCASSPDRENTIYFGEGSWLTVV.